The 29 T cell receptor beta chains reported below all come from one sample, sequenced in a study of T cell changes during pregnancy in multiple sclerosis. Using immunoSEQ multiplex PCR, the repertoire was profiled, and TCRdb retains in-frame clones only, with some absent. The table has around 130,000 clones, about 95% seen once; the top ten hold 0.44%. Specimen: peripheral blood, collected after pregnancy. The receptors were sampled from a female donor with multiple sclerosis, enrolled in a pregnancy study.

The chain couples TRBV30 to TRBJ1-2; no clear D gene. The germline V and J ends were trimmed by 0 bases and 7 bases, with 18 bases remaining between them. Germline V gene sequence: CDR1 GTSNPN, CDR2 SVGIG (reference sequence). The CDR3 is 15 residues long. The CDR3 nucleotides read TGTGCCTGGAGTGTAGGTGGCTCGAGGGCGCGTGGCTACACCTTC. Protein: CAWSVGGSRARGYTF.

V and J are TRBV2 and TRBJ1-2; D unclear. This CDR3 is 12 amino acids long. CDR1 and CDR2 from the germline V gene are SNHLY and FYNNEI. The V end was cut by 4 bases, the J end by 8 bases, with 11 bases between. This CDR3 reads CASSGFRSGYTF. CDR3 in DNA: TGTGCCAGCAGTGGTTTTAGGAGCGGCTACACCTTC.

V and J are TRBV10-3 and TRBJ2-1, with D maybe TRBD1 (5 bases). This CDR3 has 11 amino acids. V was cut by 6 bases and J by 9 bases, with 9 bases left in between. From germline, CDR1 is ENHRY and CDR2 SYGVKD. In DNA, the CDR3 is TGTGCCATCAGAGGGGTAGGTGAGCAGTTCTTC. Translated, it gives CAIRGVGEQFF.

The chain joins TRBV27 to TRBJ2-5, with TRBD2 matching over 13 bases. Per germline, CDR1 MNHEY and CDR2 SMNVEV (reference sequence). V was clipped by 4 bases and J by 1 base; unmatched bases: 3. There are 16 residues in the CDR3. The CDR3 bases are TGTGCCAGCAGTTCCGGGACTAGCGGGATCCAAGAGACCCAGTACTTC. Translating gives CASSSGTSGIQETQYF.

This chain uses TRBV18 with TRBJ2-5; maybe TRBD2 (5 bases). The CDR3 consists of 13 residues. The germline V and J ends were trimmed by 8 bases and 2 bases, with 12 bases remaining between them. Germline V gene sequence: CDR1 KGHSH, CDR2 LQKENI. CDR3 DNA sequence: TGTGCCAGCCAGTCGGGGTCGCAAGAGACCCAGTACTTC. Protein sequence: CASQSGSQETQYF.

This chain uses TRBV28 with TRBJ1-4; 7 positions match TRBD1. Losses at the gene ends were 3 bases for V and 7 bases for J; bases not matched to a gene: 8. This CDR3 region has 15 residues. Per the germline V gene, CDR1 is MDHEN and CDR2 is SYDVKM. CDR3 sequence reads: CASSFQEGAVEKLFF. The DNA for the CDR3 is TGTGCCAGCAGTTTTCAGGAGGGGGCAGTTGAAAAACTGTTTTTT.

The rearrangement links TRBV9 to TRBJ2-1; TRBD2 might be the D (6 bases). The CDR3 runs 10 residues. V lost 7 bases and J lost 8, with 7 bases in between. Germline loops: CDR1 SGDLS, CDR2 YYNGEE. The CDR3 nucleotides read TGTGCCAGCGGGGAGGATGAGCAGTTCTTC. Protein sequence: CASGEDEQFF.

The chain employs TRBV5-6 and TRBJ2-5, with 7 bases lining up with TRBD1. J gave up 12 bases and V 3 bases, and 20 bases lay outside the gene matches. The CDR3 sequence is 16 residues long. From germline, CDR1 is SGHDT and CDR2 YYEEEE. This chain's CDR3 is CASSSTPGQSYQVEYF. CDR3 nucleotides: TGTGCCAGCAGCTCGACTCCGGGACAGTCTTACCAGGTGGAGTACTTC.

This chain uses TRBV5-6 with TRBJ2-7; no clear D gene. CDR1 and CDR2 from the germline V gene are SGHDT and YYEEEE. Trimming removed 0 bases at V and 0 bases at J, with 13 bases between. CDR3 length equals 16 residues. Written as DNA, the CDR3 is TGTGCCAGCAGCTTGGGTACTTTCACGAGCTCCTACGAGCAGTACTTC. Residues: CASSLGTFTSSYEQYF.

The chain couples TRBV19 to TRBJ1-4; D is perhaps TRBD1 (6 bases). Trimming shortened V by 4 bases and J by 5 bases, and 14 bases separated the two germline ends. CDR1 and CDR2 (germline): LNHDA, SQIVND (reference sequence). The CDR3 is made up of 15 amino acids. The CDR3 coding sequence is TGTGCCAGTAGTAGGAACAGGGCCTCCAATGAAAAACTGTTTTTT. Residues: CASSRNRASNEKLFF. The full variable domain, its missing parts supplied by reference TRBV19 and TRBJ1-4, is DGGITQSPKYLFRKEGQNVTLSCEQNLNHDAMYWYRQDPGQGLRLIYYSQIVNDFQKGDIAEGYSVSREKKESFPLTVTSAQKNPTAFYLCASSRNRASNEKLFFGSGTQLSVL.

The V call is TRBV10-2, the J call TRBJ2-7; D not certain. CDR3 size: 11 residues. Germline-derived CDR1 and CDR2 are WSHSY and SAAADI. V lost 7 bases and J 7 bases, leaving 11 bases between the germline ends. In DNA form, the CDR3 reads TGCGCCAGCACTGACGGAGAGGAGCAGTACTTC. As protein: CASTDGEEQYF.

The chain carries TRBV11-1 and TRBJ1-1, with D unclear. The germline V and J ends were trimmed by 5 bases and 2 bases, with 3 bases remaining between them. This CDR3 region has 11 residues. Germline-derived CDR1 and CDR2 are SGHAT and FQDESV (reference sequence). CDR3 sequence: CASSLNTEAFF. The CDR3 DNA reads TGTGCCAGCAGCCTAAACACTGAAGCTTTCTTT.

The V gene is TRBV19, the J gene TRBJ1-2; 7 bases are shared with TRBD1. Trimming at V came to 7 bases and at J to 3 bases, leaving 8 bases not matched to a gene. From germline, CDR1 is LNHDA and CDR2 SQIVND (reference sequence). CDR3 length: 14 residues. The CDR3 region has the DNA TGTGCCAGTACCCCGACAGGGCTCCACTATGGCTACACCTTC. This sequence encodes CASTPTGLHYGYTF. Filled out from reference TRBV19 and TRBJ1-2, the complete variable domain reads DGGITQSPKYLFRKEGQNVTLSCEQNLNHDAMYWYRQDPGQGLRLIYYSQIVNDFQKGDIAEGYSVSREKKESFPLTVTSAQKNPTAFYLCASTPTGLHYGYTFGSGTRLTVV.

V and J are TRBV4-2 and TRBJ2-7, with 10 bases lining up with TRBD2. Looked up from germline, CDR1 is LGHNA and CDR2 is YNFKEQ. The ends lost 0 bases at V and 5 bases at J; junction bases unmatched: 7. The CDR3 is 16 amino acids. CDR3 residues: CASSQEGTSGIHEQYF. DNA for the CDR3: TGTGCCAGCAGCCAAGAGGGAACTAGCGGGATTCACGAGCAGTACTTC.

V is TRBV18 and J is TRBJ2-7; 10 nucleotides align to TRBD2. Germline trimming cut 3 bases from V and 0 bases from J; bases unmatched to any gene: 5. The CDR3 totals 16 residues. Germline-derived CDR1 and CDR2 are KGHSH and LQKENI. The CDR3 nucleotides are TGTGCCAGCTCACCTATAGCGGGGGGAAACTCCTACGAGCAGTACTTC. It specifies CASSPIAGGNSYEQYF.

This clone was seen a single time. The CDR3 DNA reads TGTGCCAGCACGGGACTAGCGGGATACAATGAGCAGTTCTTC. Protein product: CASTGLAGYNEQFF. The rearrangement links TRBV28 to TRBJ2-1; 13 nucleotides match TRBD2. Trimming took 7 bases from V and 4 from J; bases not matched to a gene: 1. The germline gives CDR1 MDHEN, CDR2 SYDVKM. The CDR3 contains 14 residues. The full variable domain, with the rest looked up from reference TRBV28 and TRBJ2-1, is DVKVTQSSRYLVKRTGEKVFLECVQDMDHENMFWYRQDPGLGLRLIYFSYDVKMKEKGDIPEGYSVSREKKERFSLILESASTNQTSMYLCASTGLAGYNEQFFGPGTRLTVL.

The V and J genes are TRBV5-6 and TRBJ2-7; 10 bases align to TRBD1. The CDR3 is 17 amino acids. Germline V gene lookup returns CDR1 SGHDT and CDR2 YYEEEE. The trim removed 1 base at V and 0 bases at J, leaving 7 bases unmatched. The CDR3 sequence is CASSLRVGTGVSYEQYF. Written as DNA, the CDR3 is TGTGCCAGCAGCTTGCGCGTGGGGACAGGGGTCTCCTACGAGCAGTACTTC. Full variable domain (missing parts from reference TRBV5-6 and TRBJ2-7): DAGVTQSPTHLIKTRGQQVTLRCSPKSGHDTVSWYQQALGQGPQFIFQYYEEEERQRGNFPDRFSGHQFPNYSSELNVNALLLGDSALYLCASSLRVGTGVSYEQYFGPGTRLTVT.

About this clone: One junction end does not reproduce the germline sequence, and a read error may be involved. CDR3 in amino acids: CASSPGGEGLHF. The CDR3 bases are TGTGCCAGCAGCCCAGGGGGTGAGGGGCTACACTTC. The V and J genes are TRBV27 and TRBJ1-2; 7 positions match TRBD1. Germline V lookup: CDR1 MNHEY, CDR2 SMNVEV (reference sequence). CDR3 length: 12 amino acids.

The chain employs TRBV7-9 and TRBJ2-3, with TRBD2 identical over 9 bases. Germline V gene sequence: CDR1 SEHNR, CDR2 FQNEAQ (reference sequence). J lost 2 bases, V lost 5 bases, and 5 bases had no gene match. The CDR3 covers 15 residues. As DNA, the CDR3 is TGTGCCAGCAGCCACGGACTAGCGCACACAGATACGCAGTATTTT. Its translation is CASSHGLAHTDTQYF.

The genes are TRBV27 and TRBJ2-7, with TRBD2 matching over 9 bases. This CDR3 has 14 amino acids. J lost 5 bases, V lost 3 bases, and 5 bases had no gene match. Germline lookup yields CDR1 MNHEY and CDR2 SMNVEV (reference sequence). Here the CDR3 reads CASSFLAGSNEQYF. DNA for the CDR3: TGTGCCAGCAGTTTTCTAGCGGGGTCCAACGAGCAGTACTTC.

The gene calls are TRBV7-2 and TRBJ2-7; 10 bases fit TRBD2. The CDR3 length is 15 residues. Germline values: CDR1 SGHTA, CDR2 FQGNSA. J lost 7 bases, V lost 1 base, and 7 bases had no gene match. The CDR3 region has the DNA TGTGCCAGCAGCTTAGTAGCGGGAGGATCCGGGGAGCAGTACTTC. This sequence encodes CASSLVAGGSGEQYF.

The chain is built from TRBV7-9 and TRBJ1-2; 8 bases match TRBD1. The ends lost 6 bases at V and 6 bases at J; junction bases unmatched: 18. Germline V CDR1 and CDR2: SEHNR, FQNEAQ (reference sequence). The CDR3 sequence is 17 residues long. The CDR3 sequence is CASSLAGQVEIADGYTF. The CDR3 DNA follows: TGTGCCAGCAGTCTCGCGGGACAGGTGGAGATCGCGGATGGCTACACCTTC.

CDR3 sequence reads: CASSQDRPGIYEQYF. As DNA, the CDR3 is TGCGCCAGCAGCCAAGATAGGCCAGGAATCTACGAGCAGTACTTC. The genes are TRBV4-3 and TRBJ2-7; no firm D call. V shed 0 bases and J shed 3 bases, with 12 bases lying between them. The CDR3 sequence is 15 residues long. Germline V gene data show CDR1 as LGHNA and CDR2 as YSLEER.

For the CDR3, the DNA is TGTGCCAGCAGACACAGGGGAAGGGGCACCGGGGAGCTGTTTTTT. Protein product: CASRHRGRGTGELFF. The chain is built from TRBV6-5 and TRBJ2-2, with 7 positions matching TRBD1. Trimming took 6 bases from V and 4 from J; bases not matched to a gene: 8. CDR1 is MNHEY and CDR2 is SVGAGI in the germline V gene. The CDR3 consists of 15 residues.

The chain recombines TRBV28 with TRBJ2-7; no clear D gene. Germline-derived CDR1 and CDR2 are MDHEN and SYDVKM. The CDR3 covers 14 residues. Trimming removed 7 bases at V and 7 bases at J, with 20 bases between. The CDR3, as DNA: TGTGCCAGCACCTCCACCCGGCCGTCTAGAGAGCAGTACTTC. Protein product: CASTSTRPSREQYF. The full variable domain, rest sourced from reference TRBV28 and TRBJ2-7, is DVKVTQSSRYLVKRTGEKVFLECVQDMDHENMFWYRQDPGLGLRLIYFSYDVKMKEKGDIPEGYSVSREKKERFSLILESASTNQTSMYLCASTSTRPSREQYFGPGTRLTVT.

The genes are TRBV9 and TRBJ1-2, with 10 bases matching TRBD1. Trimming took 0 bases from V and 3 from J; bases not matched to a gene: 2. The germline gives CDR1 SGDLS, CDR2 YYNGEE. This CDR3 comprises 15 residues. The CDR3 DNA follows: TGTGCCAGCAGCGTAGAAGGGACAGGGGACTATGGCTACACCTTC. This codes for CASSVEGTGDYGYTF.

This chain links TRBV9 with TRBJ1-3, with 7 bases fitting TRBD1. This CDR3 is built from 16 residues. Germline values: CDR1 SGDLS, CDR2 YYNGEE. V gave up 0 bases and J gave up 0 bases; unmatched junction bases: 3. This CDR3 reads CASSVGDSRSGNTIYF. The CDR3 region has the DNA TGTGCCAGCAGCGTAGGGGACAGTCGCTCTGGAAACACCATATATTTT.

The rearrangement uses TRBV30 and TRBJ2-3, with a tentative D call TRBD2 (6 bases). The germline CDR1 and CDR2 sequences are GTSNPN and SVGIG (reference sequence). Trimming took 7 bases from V and 6 from J, leaving 17 bases between them. This CDR3 contains 13 residues. This CDR3 is CAFQGTLGDTQYF. CDR3 bases: TGTGCCTTTCAAGGGACTCTAGGGGATACGCAGTATTTT.

This clone was seen only once. The gene calls are TRBV28 and TRBJ1-5, with 8 bases matching TRBD1. This CDR3 has 14 residues. Germline CDR1 MDHEN, CDR2 SYDVKM. V was clipped by 6 bases and J by 6 bases; unmatched bases: 7. CDR3 coding DNA: TGTGCCAGCAGATACAGGGGGGGCGGTCAGCCCCAGCATTTT. The encoded protein is CASRYRGGGQPQHF.